A single sample gave rise to the 18 T cell receptor beta chains below, sequenced in a study of CD8+ T cells in alopecia areata. The treatment is: oral pan-JAK inhibitor, 5-10 mg twice daily. RNA, once extracted, was reverse transcribed into cDNA for use as the sequencing template. Generated by immunoSEQ multiplex PCR, the TCRdb table keeps only in-frame clones and is missing some. The sample contains 130,000 or so clones, about 85% of which appear only once. Source: CD8+ T cells sorted from blood, taken at week 4, from a patient treated with tofacitinib. These receptors were collected from a human donor with alopecia areata.

This clone was picked up one time. Other DNA sequences from this sample encode an identical CDR3 as well. This chain links TRBV5-1 with TRBJ2-7, with D possibly being TRBD1 (6 bases). CDR1 SGHRS and CDR2 YFSETQ come from the germline V gene. CDR3 length equals 13 residues. The ends were cut back, 4 bases at V and 2 bases at J, with 10 bases in the middle. The DNA of the CDR3 is TGCGCCAGCAGCCACGGACAGACCTACGAGCAGTACTTC. Translating gives CASSHGQTYEQYF.

This chain uses TRBV4-1 with TRBJ2-1; TRBD2 aligns across 9 bases. The V gene's germline CDR1 is MGHRA and CDR2 YSYEKL. V lost 3 bases to trimming and J lost 8 bases; unmatched junction nucleotides: 8. This CDR3 region has 15 residues. CDR3 bases: TGCGCCAGCAGCCAGCCCGTAGCTAGCGGGGATGAGCAGTTCTTC. It encodes CASSQPVASGDEQFF.

The chain joins TRBV21-1 to TRBJ2-1; TRBD1, the D gene given by the table, was not confirmed from the DNA. TRBV21-1 is flagged as a pseudogene. The CDR3 totals 18 residues. The CDR3 region has the DNA TGTGCCAGCAGCACGACTCTTTCCCCGGGACAGGCTCACAATGAGCAGTTCTTC. Protein: CASSTTLSPGQAHNEQFF.

V is TRBV29-1 and J is TRBJ2-7; D is perhaps TRBD1 or TRBD2 (7 bases each). V lost 1 base to trimming and J lost 11 bases, with 18 bases between them. Germline CDR1 SQVTM, CDR2 ANQGSEA. This CDR3 contains 13 residues. As DNA, the CDR3 is TGCAGCGTTGAAGGAAGCGACAGGGAGGGCGAGTACTTC. Protein sequence: CSVEGSDREGEYF.

The J gene is TRBJ2-5, the V gene TRBV18; TRBD2 matches 12 bases. The junction had 0 bases not matched to a gene; V was cut back by 2 bases and J by 2 bases. CDR1 is KGHSH and CDR2 is LQKENI in the germline V gene. CDR3 length: 15 amino acids. The CDR3 DNA follows: TGTGCCAGCTCACCAACTAGCGGGGGGCAAGAGACCCAGTACTTC. The encoded protein is CASSPTSGGQETQYF.

This chain joins TRBV10-2 and TRBJ2-5, with 8 nucleotides matching TRBD1. Per germline, CDR1 WSHSY and CDR2 SAAADI. J lost 1 base, V lost 7 bases, and 17 bases had no gene match. There are 18 residues in the CDR3. DNA for the CDR3: TGCGCCAGCACAGAACGACTCGGACAGGGATCTGGCCAAGAGACCCAGTACTTC. The encoded protein is CASTERLGQGSGQETQYF.

The genes are TRBV28 and TRBJ1-5; TRBD1 agrees at 8 bases. Trimming took 5 bases from V and 3 from J; bases not matched to a gene: 3. Germline V lookup: CDR1 MDHEN, CDR2 SYDVKM. This CDR3 comprises 14 residues. The CDR3 spells CASSPRGLNQPQHF. CDR3 sequence (DNA): TGTGCCAGCAGTCCCAGGGGGCTCAATCAGCCCCAGCATTTT.

In this sample, this clone turned up once. V gene TRBV4-1 combines with J gene TRBJ2-5; 13 nucleotides agree with TRBD2. Trimming took 4 bases from V and 5 from J; bases not matched to a gene: 4. CDR1 and CDR2 from the germline V gene are MGHRA and YSYEKL. CDR3 length equals 15 residues. CDR3 loop: CASSLRTSGSETQYF. In DNA, the CDR3 is TGCGCCAGCAGCCTTCGGACTAGCGGGAGTGAGACCCAGTACTTC.

V gene TRBV30 combines with J gene TRBJ2-2, with 13 bases lining up with TRBD2. The CDR3 spans 19 residues. Per the germline V gene, CDR1 is GTSNPN and CDR2 is SVGIG (reference sequence). V trimming: 4 bases; J trimming: 3 bases; junction bases outside the gene matches: 14. The CDR3 DNA follows: TGTGCCTGGAATCTACCGGGACTAGCGGGGATAAGATACACCGGGGAGCTGTTTTTT. Translation: CAWNLPGLAGIRYTGELFF.

The chain employs TRBV9 and TRBJ2-7, with a possible D match to TRBD1 (6 bases). CDR3 length: 16 amino acids. V was cut by 3 bases and J by 2 bases, with 18 bases left in between. Germline lookup yields CDR1 SGDLS and CDR2 YYNGEE. The CDR3 DNA reads as TGTGCCAGCAGCGGGACCGGGACAACGCCGGCCTACGAGCAGTACTTC. It is translated as CASSGTGTTPAYEQYF.

V gene TRBV5-4 combines with J gene TRBJ1-2, with D perhaps TRBD1 (5 bases). The germline V and J ends were trimmed by 0 bases and 2 bases, with 8 bases remaining between them. The V gene's germline CDR1 is SGHNT and CDR2 YYREEE (reference sequence). There are 14 residues in the CDR3. This chain's CDR3 is CASSLATGNYGYTF. The CDR3 nucleotides read TGTGCCAGCAGCTTGGCTACAGGAAACTATGGCTACACCTTC.

The gene calls are TRBV27 and TRBJ2-1; perhaps TRBD2 as D (5 bases). There are 13 residues in the CDR3. V shed 2 bases and J shed 8 bases, with 10 bases lying between them. Germline CDR1 MNHEY, CDR2 SMNVEV (reference sequence). The CDR3 bases are TGTGCCAGCAGTTTAGGAGGAATCGATGAGCAGTTCTTC. It is translated as CASSLGGIDEQFF.

This chain uses TRBV19 with TRBJ1-5; D not certain. Germline CDR1 is LNHDA and CDR2 is SQIVND (reference sequence). The germline V and J ends were trimmed by 3 bases and 2 bases, with 5 bases remaining between them. The CDR3 sequence is 13 residues long. The CDR3 protein is CASSIGGNQPQHF. In nucleotides, the CDR3 is TGTGCCAGTAGTATCGGGGGCAATCAGCCCCAGCATTTT.

J is TRBJ1-4 and V is TRBV29-1; 7 nucleotides match TRBD1. This CDR3 is built from 13 residues. Germline CDR1 SQVTM, CDR2 ANQGSEA. Trimming cost V 6 bases and J 6 bases; bases outside gene matches: 7. The CDR3 reads CSVSGTADEKLFF. Written as DNA, the CDR3 is TGCAGCGTATCCGGGACAGCCGATGAAAAACTGTTTTTT.

The chain uses TRBV25-1 and TRBJ2-3; the D is unclear. This CDR3 is 14 amino acids long. V dropped 1 base and J dropped 5 bases, with 10 bases sitting between them. Germline assignment: CDR1 MGHDK and CDR2 SYGVNS. The CDR3 sequence: CASSEFATGDTQYF. Written as DNA, the CDR3 is TGTGCCAGCAGTGAATTCGCGACGGGAGATACGCAGTATTTT.

This rearrangement joins TRBV9 to TRBJ2-1, with D possibly called TRBD1 or TRBD2 (5 bases each). CDR1 is SGDLS and CDR2 is YYNGEE in the germline V gene. Between the trimmed V and J ends, which lost 7 bases and 8 bases, there was a span of 13 bases. This CDR3 comprises 12 residues. The chain's CDR3 is CASRGTTDEQFF. As DNA, the CDR3 is TGTGCCAGCCGGGGCACTACGGATGAGCAGTTCTTC. The full variable domain, with the rest looked up from reference TRBV9 and TRBJ2-1, is DSGVTQTPKHLITATGQRVTLRCSPRSGDLSVYWYQQSLDQGLQFLIQYYNGEERAKGNILERFSAQQFPDLHSELNLSSLELGDSALYFCASRGTTDEQFFGPGTRLTVL.

The CDR3 DNA follows: TGTGCCAGCAGCGAGCCCCCGGGGCACGAGCACACCGGGGAGCTGTTTTTT. It is translated as CASSEPPGHEHTGELFF. V gene TRBV9 combines with J gene TRBJ2-2; either TRBD1 or TRBD2 may fit D (5 bases each). This CDR3 is built from 17 residues. V was pared by 3 bases and J by 3 bases, with 18 bases between. Germline V CDR1 and CDR2: SGDLS, YYNGEE.

This clone was recorded once. This chain joins TRBV30 and TRBJ2-2, with D perhaps matching TRBD2 (7 bases). V was trimmed by 3 bases and J by 3 bases, leaving 17 bases between them. Germline V CDR1 and CDR2: GTSNPN, SVGIG (reference sequence). The CDR3 consists of 16 residues. CDR3 nucleotide sequence: TGTGCCTGGAGGCTCAGACTAGGGGGGGACACCGGGGAGCTGTTTTTT. Residues: CAWRLRLGGDTGELFF. Variable domain in full (rest from reference TRBV30 and TRBJ2-2): SQTIHQWPATLVQPVGSPLSLECTVEGTSNPNLYWYRQAAGRGLQLLFYSVGIGQISSEVPQNLSASRPQDRQFILSSKKLLLSDSGFYLCAWRLRLGGDTGELFFGEGSRLTVL.